This T cell receptor beta chain was found in a study of blood T cell repertoires in COVID-19. Study information: Acute and convalescent COVID-19 specimens originated in the United States, Italy and Spain.

The CDR3 totals 15 residues. Germline CDR1 SNHLY, CDR2 FYNNEI. V lost 8 bases and J lost 7; bases outside the gene matches: 11. This clone was detected a few times. The authors' processing: Amplifying reference gene primers gave estimates of nucleated cell counts. Method: immunoSEQ multiplex PCR; TCRdb's copy keeps in-frame clones and lacks some. The V and J calls and clone size are taken from that table; D and trimming were inferred from the DNA. The sample lists about 240,000 clones, around 85% seen once, with approximately 9.4% in the top ten. This receptor was obtained from a woman aged 80 or over with acute or convalescent COVID-19. What was sequenced was peripheral blood. The chain recombines TRBV2 with TRBJ1-6; 7 nucleotides align to TRBD1. The CDR3 is CASGMEKGANSPLHF. The CDR3 DNA reads as TGTGCCAGCGGAATGGAAAAGGGGGCAAATTCACCCCTCCACTTT.